The T cell receptor (beta chain) described here comes from a study of blood T cell repertoires in COVID-19. Generated by immunoSEQ multiplex PCR, the TCRdb table keeps only in-frame clones and is missing some. Found here are some 220,000 clones, 80% to 90% of them singletons; the top ten hold under 4%. The V end was cut by 2 bases, the J end by 9 bases, with 12 bases between. This CDR3 contains 14 residues. CDR1 and CDR2 from the germline V gene are SGDLS and YYNGEE. Cohort assignment relied on participant-reported clinical history. Specimen: PBMCs or T cells enriched from blood (not recorded which). The clonotype comes from a woman aged 40 to 50 with acute COVID-19. V and J are TRBV9 and TRBJ1-6; D perhaps matches TRBD1 (6 bases). CDR3 in amino acids: CASSVRDTLSPLHF. Here the CDR3 DNA reads TGTGCCAGCAGCGTCCGGGACACCCTTTCACCCCTCCACTTT.